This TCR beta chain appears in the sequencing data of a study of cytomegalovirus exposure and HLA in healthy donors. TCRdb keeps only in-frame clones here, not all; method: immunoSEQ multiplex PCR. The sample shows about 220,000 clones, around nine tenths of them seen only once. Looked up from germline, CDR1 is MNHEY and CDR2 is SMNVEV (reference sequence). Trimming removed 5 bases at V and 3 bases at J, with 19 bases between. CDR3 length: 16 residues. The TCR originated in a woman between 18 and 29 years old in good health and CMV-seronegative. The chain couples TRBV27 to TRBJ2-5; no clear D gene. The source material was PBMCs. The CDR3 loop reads CASSPERNQKEETQYF. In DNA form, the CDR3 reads TGTGCCAGCAGTCCGGAGAGGAACCAAAAAGAAGAGACCCAGTACTTC.